This T cell receptor (beta chain) was identified in a study of Graves' ophthalmopathy and Graves' hyperthyroidism. Germline-derived CDR1 and CDR2 are DFQATT and SNEGSKA (reference sequence). V was trimmed by 3 bases and J by 4 bases, leaving 13 bases between them. CDR3 length: 13 residues. This clonotype was observed at least ten times. RNA transcripts provided the template for amplifying TCR beta CDR3 regions. First-round RT-PCR employed HTBI primers, with a second-round multiplex PCR after it. TCRdb reanalysed the multiplex PCR reads using MiXCR and keeps one entry per CDR3 protein. The table has 350,000 or so distinct CDR3 sequences, about a sixth seen once.

Sequenced: peripheral blood. The chain has TRBV20-1 and TRBJ2-7, with D hard to call. The receptor comes from an adult man with Graves' ophthalmopathy. The CDR3 here is CSASSLSGYEQYF. The CDR3 nucleotides are TGCAGTGCTAGCAGTCTGTCTGGGTACGAGCAGTACTTC.